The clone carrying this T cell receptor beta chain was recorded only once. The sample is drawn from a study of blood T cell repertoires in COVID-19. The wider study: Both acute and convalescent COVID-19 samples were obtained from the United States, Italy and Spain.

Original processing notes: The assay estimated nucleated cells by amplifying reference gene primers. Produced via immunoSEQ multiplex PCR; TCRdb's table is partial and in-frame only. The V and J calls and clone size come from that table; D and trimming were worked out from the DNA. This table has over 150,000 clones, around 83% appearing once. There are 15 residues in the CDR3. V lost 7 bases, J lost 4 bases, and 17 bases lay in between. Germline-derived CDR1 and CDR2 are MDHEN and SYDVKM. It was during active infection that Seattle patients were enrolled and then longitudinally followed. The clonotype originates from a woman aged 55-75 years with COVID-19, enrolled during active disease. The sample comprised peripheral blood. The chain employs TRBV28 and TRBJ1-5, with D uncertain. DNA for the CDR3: TGTGCCAGCACCAAGAGGGCGGGGAGGAATCAGCCCCAGCATTTT. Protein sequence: CASTKRAGRNQPQHF.